A single sample is the source of the 22 T cell receptor beta chains below, sequenced in a study of CD8 T cells in ankylosing spondylitis. TCRdb re-called the 5' RACE reads through MiXCR, storing one row per CDR3 protein. The sample lists around 770,000 distinct CDR3 sequences, about 11% occurring once. Antigens of these TCRs are unknown. Study results and caveats: A motif in TCR beta, a set of 8 or 9 highly homologous variants, appeared characteristic of ankylosing spondylitis blood.

Sequenced input: blood, either unsorted or a sorted T cell fraction (not recorded which). These receptors all stem from a male donor with ankylosing spondylitis.

The V and J genes are TRBV3-1 and TRBJ2-3; no firm D call. Per germline, CDR1 LGHDT and CDR2 YNNKEL (reference sequence). CDR3 length equals 15 residues. Trimming shortened V by 3 bases and J by 2 bases, and 12 bases separated the two germline ends. The DNA of the CDR3 is TGTGCCAGCAGCCAGTTTGAAGGAAACACAGATACGCAGTATTTT. Amino acid sequence: CASSQFEGNTDTQYF.

This clonotype has only a few counts. The V gene is TRBV12-3 or TRBV12-4, the J gene TRBJ1-1; no definite D call. Trimming removed 1 base from V and 0 bases from J, with 9 bases in between. This CDR3 has 15 amino acids. The CDR3 is CASSLGKGMNTEAFF. The DNA of the CDR3 is TGTGCCAGCAGTTTAGGCAAGGGCATGAACACTGAAGCTTTCTTT.

The chain uses TRBV4-3 and TRBJ1-1; D is ambiguous. Germline V CDR1 and CDR2: LGHNA, YSLEER. Trimming removed 0 bases at V and 1 base at J, with 9 bases between. The length of the CDR3 is 15 residues. In DNA form, the CDR3 reads TGCGCCAGCAGCCAAGATAGTTACGGGAACACTGAAGCTTTCTTT. Its translation: CASSQDSYGNTEAFF.

The sample holds a few counts of this clonotype. V is TRBV20-1 and J is TRBJ1-6; no definite D call. CDR1 is DFQATT and CDR2 is SNEGSKA in the germline V gene (reference sequence). The V end was cut by 3 bases, the J end by 1 base, with 7 bases between. The CDR3 contains 14 residues. The CDR3: CSASRESYNSPLHF. The CDR3 DNA follows: TGCAGTGCTAGCCGGGAGTCCTATAATTCACCCCTCCACTTT.

The CDR3 loop reads CASLDRHGRERDVVLDEQYF. The DNA for the CDR3 is TGTGCCAGCTTAGACCGGCACGGTAGGGAGAGGGACGTCGTCCTGGACGAGCAGTACTTC. This chain connects TRBV6-2 or TRBV6-3 to TRBJ2-7; TRBD1 or TRBD2 may be the D gene (5 bases each). The V gene's germline CDR1 is MNHEY and CDR2 SVGEGT. CDR3 length equals 20 residues. With 8 bases removed from V and 5 bases from J, the gap between germline ends came to 37 bases.

This clonotype was recorded a few times. V usage is TRBV6-5 and J usage is TRBJ1-2; tentative D call: TRBD1 (5 bases). The CDR3 covers 17 residues. Germline CDR1 is MNHEY and CDR2 is SVGAGI. Trimming shortened V by 0 bases and J by 7 bases, and 21 bases separated the two germline ends. The CDR3 DNA sequence: TGTGCCAGCAGTTACTCCGGGCGCACAGGAGGAAGAGGTGGCTACACCTTC. This encodes CASSYSGRTGGRGGYTF.

V is TRBV29-1 and J is TRBJ1-1; no firm D call. The CDR3 covers 13 residues. Germline lookup yields CDR1 SQVTM and CDR2 ANQGSEA. V lost 1 base to trimming and J lost 1 base, with 7 bases between them. The CDR3 DNA reads TGCAGCGTTGAAGCAGCTCGGAACACTGAAGCTTTCTTT. This codes for CSVEAARNTEAFF.

This clonotype occurred many times. The chain couples TRBV29-1 to TRBJ1-3; D is undetermined. V lost 3 bases and J 3 bases, leaving 6 bases between the germline ends. In germline, CDR1 is SQVTM, CDR2 ANQGSEA. This CDR3 region has 12 residues. The CDR3 nucleotides are TGCAGCGTTGACGGGGATGGAAACACCATATATTTT. Amino acids: CSVDGDGNTIYF.

The rearrangement uses TRBV15 and TRBJ2-1; unclear D gene. Germline CDR1 reads LNHNV; CDR2 reads YYDKDF (reference sequence). The CDR3 consists of 16 residues. V was shortened by 0 bases and J by 2 bases, with 11 bases between the two germline ends. CDR3 nucleotides: TGTGCCACCAGCAGAGATAGACGTACGACCTACAATGAGCAGTTCTTC. It translates to CATSRDRRTTYNEQFF.

This clonotype showed up many times. The J gene is TRBJ2-7, the V gene TRBV5-1; 7 bases align to TRBD1. The V segment lost 0 bases and the J segment 1 base; nucleotides outside the gene matches: 1. CDR3 size: 14 residues. CDR1 and CDR2 from the germline V gene are SGHRS and YFSETQ. The CDR3 DNA is TGCGCCAGCAGCTTGGGACAGGGATCCTACGAGCAGTACTTC. Amino acids: CASSLGQGSYEQYF. Full variable domain (rest looked up from reference TRBV5-1 and TRBJ2-7): KAGVTQTPRYLIKTRGQQVTLSCSPISGHRSVSWYQQTPGQGLQFLFEYFSETQRNKGNFPGRFSGRQFSNSRSEMNVSTLELGDSALYLCASSLGQGSYEQYFGPGTRLTVT.

The genes are TRBV20-1 and TRBJ2-1; 9 bases are shared with TRBD1. The CDR3 loop spans 14 amino acids. CDR1 and CDR2 from the germline V gene are DFQATT and SNEGSKA (reference sequence). V gave up 2 bases and J gave up 8 bases; unmatched junction bases: 7. Here the CDR3 DNA reads TGCAGTGCTAGACGGGGACAGGGTGTCGATGAGCAGTTCTTC. Translation: CSARRGQGVDEQFF.

The sample holds many counts of this clonotype. This chain connects TRBV7-2 to TRBJ2-3; D unclear. The CDR3 consists of 12 residues. Trimming shortened V by 6 bases and J by 5 bases, and 9 bases separated the two germline ends. Germline assignment: CDR1 SGHTA and CDR2 FQGNSA. The chain's CDR3 is CASSLWGDTQYF. DNA of the CDR3: TGTGCCAGCAGTTTGTGGGGAGATACGCAGTATTTT.

This clonotype has ten or more counts. V usage is TRBV6-5 and J usage is TRBJ1-1; 7 positions match TRBD1. Looked up from germline, CDR1 is MNHEY and CDR2 is SVGAGI. After removal of 7 bases from V and 12 bases from J, the junction contained 14 bases not matched to a gene. This CDR3 has 13 amino acids. CDR3 sequence reads: CASTDVRGQSPFF. CDR3 coding DNA: TGTGCCAGCACCGACGTGAGGGGGCAATCACCTTTCTTT.

The chain employs TRBV20-1 and TRBJ2-2; D might be TRBD1 (6 bases). The germline CDR1 and CDR2 sequences are DFQATT and SNEGSKA (reference sequence). This CDR3 region has 14 residues. V shed 4 bases and J shed 5 bases, with 14 bases lying between them. CDR3 region: CSATKDRVTGELFF. CDR3 nucleotides: TGCAGTGCTACAAAGGACAGAGTAACCGGGGAGCTGTTTTTT.

Judged by abundance, this clonotype is medium-sized. V and J are TRBV20-1 and TRBJ2-5, with 12 bases fitting TRBD2. Unmatched junction bases numbered 4, after V lost 6 bases and J lost 2 bases. The CDR3 runs 14 residues. In germline, CDR1 is DFQATT, CDR2 SNEGSKA (reference sequence). The CDR3 nucleotides are TGCAGTGCCCGGACTAGCGGGGATCAAGAGACCCAGTACTTC. It translates to CSARTSGDQETQYF.

This chain connects TRBV5-6 to TRBJ2-5; 10 nucleotides agree with TRBD2. This CDR3 spans 14 amino acids. The germline V gene encodes CDR1 SGHDT and CDR2 YYEEEE. V was clipped by 6 bases and J by 3 bases; unmatched bases: 5. CDR3 amino acids: CASTLAGAEETQYF. The CDR3 DNA reads as TGTGCCAGCACTCTAGCGGGGGCCGAAGAGACCCAGTACTTC. The whole variable domain, filled in from reference TRBV5-6 and TRBJ2-5, reads DAGVTQSPTHLIKTRGQQVTLRCSPKSGHDTVSWYQQALGQGPQFIFQYYEEEERQRGNFPDRFSGHQFPNYSSELNVNALLLGDSALYLCASTLAGAEETQYFGPGTRLLVL.

The chain carries TRBV28 and TRBJ2-7, with a tentative D call TRBD2 (5 bases). Trimming stripped 5 bases from V and 0 bases from J, with 17 bases between. This CDR3 is 16 amino acids long. Germline V gene sequence: CDR1 MDHEN, CDR2 SYDVKM. The CDR3 loop reads CASSAGAARSSYEQYF. Here the CDR3 DNA reads TGTGCCAGCAGTGCTGGAGCGGCAAGGAGCTCCTACGAGCAGTACTTC.

This chain joins TRBV2 and TRBJ2-7; D uncertain. In germline, CDR1 is SNHLY, CDR2 FYNNEI. This CDR3 region has 13 residues. The V end was cut by 8 bases, the J end by 3 bases, with 14 bases between. The CDR3 DNA reads as TGTGCCAGCCCTGCCCCGGGTAACTACGAGCAGTACTTC. This translates into CASPAPGNYEQYF.

As concerns this clonotype: Germline is not matched at one junction end, which may reflect a read error. The rearrangement links TRBV7-2 to TRBJ2-7; D might be TRBD1 (6 bases). The CDR3 sequence is 12 residues long. CDR1 and CDR2 (germline): SGHTA, FQGNSA. CDR3 protein: CASSLDTGLLIF. Written as DNA, the CDR3 is TGTGCCAGCAGCCTCGACACAGGGCTACTTATCTTC.

The chain is built from TRBV5-1 and TRBJ1-2, with TRBD1 matching over 9 bases. Losses at the gene ends were 0 bases for V and 1 base for J; bases not matched to a gene: 1. The germline CDR1 and CDR2 sequences are SGHRS and YFSETQ. The CDR3 length is 15 residues. DNA of the CDR3: TGCGCCAGCAGCTTGGTGGACAGGGGTAACTATGGCTACACCTTC. This sequence encodes CASSLVDRGNYGYTF.

The chain recombines TRBV5-1 with TRBJ2-1; 11 bases line up with TRBD2. This CDR3 is built from 16 residues. V was clipped by 4 bases and J by 4 bases; unmatched bases: 7. Germline V lookup: CDR1 SGHRS, CDR2 YFSETQ. In DNA form, the CDR3 reads TGCGCCAGCAGCAGAATAGCGGGGGGGCGGTACAATGAGCAGTTCTTC. Amino acids: CASSRIAGGRYNEQFF.

The rearrangement joins TRBV7-9 to TRBJ1-1; D uncertain. V lost 2 bases and J 10 bases, leaving 11 bases between the germline ends. This CDR3 is 12 amino acids long. Germline CDR1 is SEHNR and CDR2 is FQNEAQ (reference sequence). The CDR3 DNA reads TGTGCCAGCAGCTTACAGGAGGCCGGAGCTTTCTTT. This gives the protein CASSLQEAGAFF.